The 12 T cell receptor beta chains below come from one sample, sequenced in a study of cytomegalovirus exposure and HLA in healthy donors (dated by TCRdb to about 2017). Libraries were built with the immunoSEQ multiplex PCR assay. TCRdb re-hosts the immuneACCESS table, in-frame sequences only. Its copies lack some clones; in the studies checked, an unresolved V gene accounts for under half of them, and the cause for the rest is not known. A total of roughly 68,000 clones appear in this sample, around 88% of them only once. The ten largest account for around 1.7% of the sample. Input material: PBMCs. All receptors come from a woman aged 18-29 years in good health and CMV-seronegative.

The rearrangement links TRBV2 to TRBJ2-5, with D uncertain. Trimming pared 4 bases from V and 3 bases from J, leaving 6 bases between. CDR3 size: 12 residues. CDR1 SNHLY and CDR2 FYNNEI come from the germline V gene. CDR3 nucleotides: TGTGCCAGCAGTGCCAATGAAGAGACCCAGTACTTC. It translates to CASSANEETQYF.

The chain has TRBV7-6 and TRBJ2-5; the match to TRBD1 covers 7 bases. V trimming: 1 base; J trimming: 5 bases; junction bases outside the gene matches: 7. The CDR3 length is 15 residues. Per germline, CDR1 SGHVS and CDR2 FNYEAQ. The CDR3 is CASSLEGRGWETQYF. The CDR3 bases are TGTGCCAGCAGCTTAGAAGGCAGGGGGTGGGAGACCCAGTACTTC.

This clone showed up just once. This rearrangement joins TRBV5-1 to TRBJ2-3; 7 bases match TRBD2. The CDR3 spans 15 residues. The germline V gene encodes CDR1 SGHRS and CDR2 YFSETQ. The J segment lost 1 base and the V segment lost 0 bases, leaving 2 bases of the junction unmatched. The CDR3 DNA reads as TGCGCCAGCAGCTTGGGGGGGGGACGCACAGATACGCAGTATTTT. This translates into CASSLGGGRTDTQYF.

The chain uses TRBV30 and TRBJ1-5, with D perhaps TRBD1 (5 bases). CDR1 GTSNPN and CDR2 SVGIG come from the germline V gene (reference sequence). CDR3 length: 13 residues. With 0 bases removed from V and 6 bases from J, the gap between germline ends came to 9 bases. The DNA for the CDR3 is TGTGCCTGGAGTGTCCGGGGGGGTCAGCCCCAGCATTTT. Protein product: CAWSVRGGQPQHF.

This chain connects TRBV4-2 to TRBJ2-3; D gene uncertain. The V gene lost 5 bases and the J gene lost 3 bases, with 9 bases spanning the gap. Per the germline V gene, CDR1 is LGHNA and CDR2 is YNFKEQ. This CDR3 contains 13 residues. The CDR3 protein is CASSGPWTDTQYF. The CDR3 bases are TGTGCCAGCAGCGGGCCTTGGACAGATACGCAGTATTTT.

The chain has TRBV28 and TRBJ2-3; D uncertain. V was cut by 4 bases and J by 0 bases, with 8 bases left in between. The CDR3 totals 14 residues. Germline loops: CDR1 MDHEN, CDR2 SYDVKM. DNA of the CDR3: TGTGCCAGCAGTTCCTCCACTAGCACAGATACGCAGTATTTT. It codes for CASSSSTSTDTQYF.

The chain has TRBV19 and TRBJ1-1; D unclear. The CDR3 length is 12 residues. V was pared by 5 bases and J by 4 bases, with 8 bases between. The germline gives CDR1 LNHDA, CDR2 SQIVND (reference sequence). CDR3 in amino acids: CASSVAGTEAFF. CDR3 nucleotides: TGTGCCAGTAGTGTAGCGGGCACTGAAGCTTTCTTT.

The V and J genes are TRBV7-7 and TRBJ2-7; D is perhaps TRBD1 (5 bases). The CDR3 spans 13 residues. Trimming took off 1 base at V and 6 bases at J, with 10 bases between the two ends. Per germline, CDR1 SSHAT and CDR2 FNYEAQ (reference sequence). This CDR3 reads CASSLVQDGEQYF. For the CDR3, the DNA is TGTGCCAGCAGCTTAGTACAGGATGGCGAGCAGTACTTC.

This clone was counted only a few times. The chain's CDR3 is CASSLSSGDQPQHF. The CDR3 DNA sequence: TGTGCCAGCAGTCTATCCTCCGGGGATCAGCCCCAGCATTTT. This chain links TRBV2 with TRBJ1-5; D unclear. The V gene's germline CDR1 is SNHLY and CDR2 FYNNEI. The CDR3 extends over 14 amino acids. The V gene lost 5 bases and the J gene lost 5 bases, with 13 bases spanning the gap.

The chain joins TRBV2 to TRBJ2-3; 11 positions agree with TRBD2. J was trimmed by 6 bases and V by 6 bases; bases with no gene match: 5. The V gene's germline CDR1 is SNHLY and CDR2 FYNNEI. The CDR3 spans 14 residues. CDR3 nucleotides: TGTGCCAGCAGGACTAGCGGGGTATCGGATACGCAGTATTTT. Translated, it gives CASRTSGVSDTQYF.

J is TRBJ2-2 and V is TRBV5-1, with 9 bases identical to TRBD1. This CDR3 has 16 amino acids. Germline trimming cut 3 bases from V and 3 bases from J; bases unmatched to any gene: 6. The germline V gene encodes CDR1 SGHRS and CDR2 YFSETQ. DNA for the CDR3: TGCGCCAGCAGCTCGACCGGGACAGGGTACACCGGGGAGCTGTTTTTT. Its protein is CASSSTGTGYTGELFF. Full variable domain (rest looked up from reference TRBV5-1 and TRBJ2-2): KAGVTQTPRYLIKTRGQQVTLSCSPISGHRSVSWYQQTPGQGLQFLFEYFSETQRNKGNFPGRFSGRQFSNSRSEMNVSTLELGDSALYLCASSSTGTGYTGELFFGEGSRLTVL.

The chain employs TRBV19 and TRBJ2-1; 12 nucleotides agree with TRBD2. Trimming cost V 6 bases and J 2 bases; bases outside gene matches: 2. The CDR3 consists of 15 residues. Germline loops: CDR1 LNHDA, CDR2 SQIVND (reference sequence). The DNA for the CDR3 is TGTGCCAGTAGATCTAGCGGGGGGGCCTACAATGAGCAGTTCTTC. This encodes CASRSSGGAYNEQFF.